Detailed here is one TCR beta chain. This sample stems from a study of blood T cell repertoires in COVID-19. Overall study context: The study drew acute and convalescent COVID-19 samples from the United States, Italy and Spain. From T cells, B-cell-depleted T cells, or PBMCs came the material, which was cDNA or gDNA.

Germline lookup yields CDR1 KGHDR and CDR2 SFDVKD. This CDR3 contains 12 residues. Trimming pared 3 bases from V and 11 bases from J, leaving 10 bases between. Authors' analysis steps: Reference gene primer amplification gave estimated nucleated cell counts. The table came from immunoSEQ multiplex PCR; TCRdb's copy has only in-frame clones and leaves some out. The D gene and trimming were derived from the DNA, and the V and J assignments and clone size from that table. The data show around 700,000 clones, approximately 90% seen once. This chain connects TRBV24-1 to TRBJ2-1; the D is unclear. The sequenced sample consisted of peripheral blood. The origin of this receptor is a woman aged 18-35 years with acute or convalescent COVID-19. The CDR3: CATSDLRDKQFF. The CDR3 nucleotides are TGTGCCACCAGTGATCTGCGCGATAAGCAGTTCTTC.